The 22 T cell receptor beta chains in this list originate from one sample, sequenced in a study of cytomegalovirus exposure and HLA in healthy donors. The PCR was carried out with 60 Vbeta primers and 13 Jbeta primers. Data came from immunoSEQ multiplex PCR; TCRdb stores just in-frame clones and leaves some out. The sample contains 180,000 or so clones, nearly 80% of which appear only once. The sample consisted of PBMCs. Receptor source: a man aged 45-60 years in good health and CMV-seropositive.

V is TRBV5-5 and J is TRBJ1-3, with D possibly TRBD1 on 6 matching bases. The CDR3 consists of 15 residues. The V gene's germline CDR1 is SGHKS and CDR2 YYEKEE (reference sequence). V was clipped by 5 bases and J by 2 bases, with 14 bases between them. The CDR3 protein is CASREQGLTGNTIYF. The CDR3 DNA reads TGTGCCAGCAGAGAACAGGGTTTAACTGGAAACACCATATATTTT. Based on the CDR3 plus reference TRBV5-5 and TRBJ1-3, the full variable domain is DAGVTQSPTHLIKTRGQQVTLRCSPISGHKSVSWYQQVLGQGPQFIFQYYEKEERGRGNFPDRFSARQFPNYSSELNVNALLLGDSALYLCASREQGLTGNTIYFGEGSWLTVV.

J is TRBJ1-3 and V is TRBV6-5, with unresolved D. The CDR3 consists of 14 residues. The ends were cut back, 6 bases at V and 0 bases at J, with 9 bases in the middle. Germline-derived CDR1 and CDR2 are MNHEY and SVGAGI. The CDR3 reads CASSPRFSGNTIYF. CDR3 in DNA: TGTGCCAGCAGCCCTCGGTTCTCTGGAAACACCATATATTTT.

This chain joins TRBV5-1 and TRBJ1-2, with D unclear. Germline V CDR1 and CDR2: SGHRS, YFSETQ. V lost 6 bases to trimming and J lost 3 bases, with 15 bases between them. The CDR3 loop spans 14 amino acids. CDR3: CASNSGLAYYGYTF. CDR3 coding DNA: TGCGCCAGCAACTCGGGGTTGGCCTACTATGGCTACACCTTC.

J is TRBJ1-2 and V is TRBV5-6; 8 positions match TRBD1. The CDR3 runs to 14 residues. Trimming cost V 0 bases and J 6 bases; bases outside gene matches: 4. Germline V CDR1 and CDR2: SGHDT, YYEEEE. The CDR3 is CASSLGIQGDGYTF. DNA for the CDR3: TGTGCCAGCAGCTTGGGGATACAGGGGGATGGCTACACCTTC. Full variable domain (rest looked up from reference TRBV5-6 and TRBJ1-2): DAGVTQSPTHLIKTRGQQVTLRCSPKSGHDTVSWYQQALGQGPQFIFQYYEEEERQRGNFPDRFSGHQFPNYSSELNVNALLLGDSALYLCASSLGIQGDGYTFGSGTRLTVV.

The chain uses TRBV19 and TRBJ1-5, with 9 bases that match TRBD1. Per the germline V gene, CDR1 is LNHDA and CDR2 is SQIVND (reference sequence). The CDR3 sequence is 15 residues long. J lost 7 bases, V lost 5 bases, and 9 bases had no gene match. The CDR3 nucleotides are TGTGCCAGTAGTCCGCGGACAGGGGTAAGGCAGCCCCAGCATTTT. It encodes CASSPRTGVRQPQHF.

This clone was recorded only once. V gene TRBV7-6 combines with J gene TRBJ1-1; D is undetermined. This CDR3 is built from 15 residues. CDR1 is SGHVS, CDR2 FNYEAQ, per germline. The V gene lost 2 bases and the J gene lost 2 bases, with 12 bases spanning the gap. The DNA of the CDR3 is TGTGCCAGCAGCTTACCTACTAGCTATAACACTGAAGCTTTCTTT. This encodes CASSLPTSYNTEAFF.

The chain is built from TRBV6-1 and TRBJ2-7; tentative D call: TRBD1 (6 bases). CDR1 and CDR2 from the germline V gene are MNHNS and SASEGT. This CDR3 has 13 residues. With 6 bases removed from V and 3 bases from J, the gap between germline ends came to 12 bases. The CDR3 spells CASRIQGFYEQYF. As DNA, the CDR3 is TGTGCCAGCAGGATACAGGGTTTCTACGAGCAGTACTTC.

The V call is TRBV28, the J call TRBJ2-3; no clear D gene. V lost 3 bases to trimming and J lost 5 bases, with 9 bases between them. The germline gives CDR1 MDHEN, CDR2 SYDVKM. The CDR3 totals 13 residues. The CDR3 sequence is CASSLGQLDTQYF. The CDR3 bases are TGTGCCAGCAGTTTGGGCCAGTTAGATACGCAGTATTTT.

The chain is built from TRBV9 and TRBJ2-2; TRBD1 aligns across 9 bases. The CDR3 sequence is 16 residues long. CDR1 SGDLS and CDR2 YYNGEE come from the germline V gene. Trimming removed 4 bases from V and 4 bases from J; junction bases left unmatched: 8. In nucleotides, the CDR3 is TGTGCCAGCAGCCCGCGCCGGACAGGGGCCACCGGGGAGCTGTTTTTT. This encodes CASSPRRTGATGELFF.

This chain links TRBV5-1 with TRBJ2-2, with 7 nucleotides matching TRBD2. Germline lookup yields CDR1 SGHRS and CDR2 YFSETQ. V was clipped by 7 bases and J by 8 bases; unmatched bases: 11. This CDR3 is built from 14 residues. The CDR3 here is CASPPGGGSGELFF. DNA of the CDR3: TGCGCCAGCCCTCCCGGCGGGGGATCAGGGGAGCTGTTTTTT.

This clone was detected only once. This rearrangement joins TRBV28 to TRBJ2-3; TRBD1 might be the D (6 bases). Germline V CDR1 and CDR2: MDHEN, SYDVKM. The length of the CDR3 is 18 residues. The V gene lost 4 bases and the J gene lost 7 bases, with 27 bases spanning the gap. The CDR3 loop reads CASSSLPGVSGEGHTQYF. The CDR3 DNA sequence: TGTGCCAGCAGTTCCCTCCCTGGGGTTTCAGGGGAAGGACATACGCAGTATTTT.

The chain is built from TRBV10-3 and TRBJ2-1; a possible D gene is TRBD2 (6 bases). Germline V gives CDR1 ENHRY, CDR2 SYGVKD. The V end lost 4 bases, the J end lost 2 bases, and 9 bases lay between the germline ends. The CDR3 is 14 amino acids. Written as DNA, the CDR3 is TGTGCCATCAGTGGAGGGGAGGCCTACAATGAGCAGTTCTTC. It specifies CAISGGEAYNEQFF.

This clone was seen at least ten times. The chain recombines TRBV16 with TRBJ1-6, with D possibly TRBD1 on 6 matching bases. Germline loops: CDR1 KGHSY, CDR2 FQNENV. The CDR3 runs 17 residues. Trimming stripped 4 bases from V and 10 bases from J, with 23 bases between. The CDR3 here is CASSLALNSQGGSPLHF. CDR3 nucleotides: TGTGCCAGCAGCCTCGCCTTGAATAGCCAAGGGGGATCACCCCTCCACTTT.

CDR3 bases: TGTGCCAGCAGTTTATCGCCCCCCCCGAGCCGAGATACGCAGTATTTT. It is translated as CASSLSPPPSRDTQYF. The V call is TRBV27, the J call TRBJ2-3; D remains unclear. CDR1 is MNHEY, CDR2 SMNVEV, per germline (reference sequence). V was cut by 0 bases and J by 5 bases, with 15 bases left in between. This CDR3 spans 16 amino acids.

The chain is built from TRBV2 and TRBJ1-5, with a tentative D call TRBD1 (5 bases). Per the germline V gene, CDR1 is SNHLY and CDR2 is FYNNEI. This CDR3 region has 13 residues. Trimming stripped 4 bases from V and 5 bases from J, with 9 bases between. CDR3 residues: CASSVETDQPQHF. The CDR3 DNA reads as TGTGCCAGCAGTGTTGAGACAGATCAGCCCCAGCATTTT.

The chain is built from TRBV5-1 and TRBJ2-3; 8 nucleotides align to TRBD2. CDR1 is SGHRS, CDR2 YFSETQ, per germline. The CDR3 runs 15 residues. V trimming: 4 bases; J trimming: 6 bases; junction bases outside the gene matches: 10. CDR3: CASSPGGGLSDTQYF. DNA of the CDR3: TGCGCCAGCAGCCCGGGCGGGGGGCTGAGCGATACGCAGTATTTT.

Points on this clone: An end of the junction differs from the germline gene, which may be a read error. The CDR3 DNA reads TGTTCCAGCAGCCTGTTGGGACAAGGCTCTGGAAACACCATATATTTT. Its protein is CSSSLLGQGSGNTIYF. This rearrangement joins TRBV7-9 to TRBJ1-3, with D perhaps matching TRBD1 (6 bases). The CDR3 consists of 16 residues. CDR1 SEHNR and CDR2 FQNEAQ come from the germline V gene (reference sequence). The full variable domain, completed using reference TRBV7-9 and TRBJ1-3, is DTGVSQNPRHKITKRGQNVTFRCDPISEHNRLYWYRQTLGQGPEFLTYFQNEAQLEKSRLLSDRFSAERPKGSFSTLEIQRTEQGDSAMYLCSSSLLGQGSGNTIYFGEGSWLTVV.

This chain links TRBV6-6 with TRBJ2-1; D is undetermined. This CDR3 is built from 14 residues. CDR1 MNHNY and CDR2 SVGAGI come from the germline V gene (reference sequence). Trimming shortened V by 2 bases and J by 8 bases, and 13 bases separated the two germline ends. CDR3 amino acids: CASSYVRVEDEQFF. CDR3 DNA: TGTGCCAGCAGTTACGTTCGGGTTGAGGATGAGCAGTTCTTC.

This clone has a handful of counts. This chain joins TRBV5-8 and TRBJ2-7; D perhaps matches TRBD1 (6 bases). Germline assignment: CDR1 SGHTS and CDR2 YDEGEE. The CDR3 is 14 residues long. Trimming cost V 0 bases and J 1 base, with 8 bases left between them. The CDR3 DNA reads TGTGCCAGCAGCTTGGCAAGGGGGTCCTACGAGCAGTACGTC. Translation: CASSLARGSYEQYV.

The chain has TRBV7-3 and TRBJ1-1; 9 bases agree with TRBD1. This CDR3 region has 14 residues. The V gene's germline CDR1 is SGHTA and CDR2 FQGTGA. J lost 3 bases, V lost 6 bases, and 5 bases had no gene match. Written as DNA, the CDR3 is TGTGCCAGCAGAAAAACAGGGGGCCACACTGAAGCTTTCTTT. Amino acid sequence: CASRKTGGHTEAFF.

The rearrangement links TRBV29-1 to TRBJ1-2, with D perhaps matching TRBD1 (6 bases). The germline V and J ends were trimmed by 6 bases and 4 bases, with 18 bases remaining between them. Per germline, CDR1 SQVTM and CDR2 ANQGSEA. The CDR3 contains 14 residues. CDR3 in DNA: TGCAGCGTCGGCACAGGGTTTACGCGCTATGGCTACACCTTC. Translating it yields CSVGTGFTRYGYTF.

V usage is TRBV27 and J usage is TRBJ2-1; weak D call: TRBD1 (6 bases). Per germline, CDR1 MNHEY and CDR2 SMNVEV (reference sequence). This CDR3 has 12 amino acids. With 6 bases removed from V and 5 bases from J, the gap between germline ends came to 8 bases. DNA for the CDR3: TGTGCCAGCAGAACAGGGAACAATGAGCAGTTCTTC. It translates to CASRTGNNEQFF.